This T cell receptor beta chain was sequenced for a study of OX40 agonist ivuxolimab in advanced cancers. In the study overall: Under the entry rules, prior anti-PD-1, anti-PD-L1 or anti-CTLA-4 therapy was allowed, and approximately 40% had some. Two patients with cutaneous melanoma and one with hepatocellular carcinoma, three in total, showed partial responses. Study observations and caveats: Mean expanded clone counts were higher in CD8+ than CD4+ T cells.

Concerning this clone itself: Its antigen is still unknown.

Assay used: immunoSEQ multiplex PCR; TCRdb lists only in-frame clones, some missing. The repertoire holds approximately 76,000 clones, with roughly 93% as singletons. This receptor was identified in an adult with an advanced solid tumor such as melanoma, head and neck, liver or kidney cancer. The sample here was CD4+ or CD8+ T cells sorted from blood, taken in a trial of the OX40 agonist ivuxolimab.

CDR3 DNA: TGTGCCAGCAGCCAGGAGCCGCTGGGGGAAAAACTGTTTTTT. Amino acids: CASSQEPLGEKLFF. The chain uses TRBV27 and TRBJ1-4; no firm D call. Trimming stripped 6 bases from V and 8 bases from J, with 16 bases between. The germline V gene has CDR1 MNHEY and CDR2 SMNVEV (reference sequence). CDR3 size: 14 residues. Together with reference TRBV27 and TRBJ1-4, the CDR3 gives the full variable domain: EAQVTQNPRYLITVTGKKLTVTCSQNMNHEYMSWYRQDPGLGLRQIYYSMNVEVTDKGDVPEGYKVSRKEKRNFPLILESPSPNQTSLYFCASSQEPLGEKLFFGSGTQLSVL.